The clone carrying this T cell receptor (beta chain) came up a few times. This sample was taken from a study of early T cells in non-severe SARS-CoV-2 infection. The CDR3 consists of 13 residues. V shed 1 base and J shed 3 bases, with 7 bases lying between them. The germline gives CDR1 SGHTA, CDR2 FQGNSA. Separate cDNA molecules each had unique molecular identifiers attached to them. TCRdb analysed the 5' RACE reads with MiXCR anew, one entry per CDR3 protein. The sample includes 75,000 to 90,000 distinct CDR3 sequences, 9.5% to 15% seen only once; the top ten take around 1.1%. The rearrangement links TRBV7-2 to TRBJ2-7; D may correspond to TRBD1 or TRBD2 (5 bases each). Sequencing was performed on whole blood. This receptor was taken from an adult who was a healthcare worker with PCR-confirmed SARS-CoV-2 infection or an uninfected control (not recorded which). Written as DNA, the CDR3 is TGTGCCAGCAGCTTAGGGGACGGCTACGAGCAGTACTTC. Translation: CASSLGDGYEQYF.